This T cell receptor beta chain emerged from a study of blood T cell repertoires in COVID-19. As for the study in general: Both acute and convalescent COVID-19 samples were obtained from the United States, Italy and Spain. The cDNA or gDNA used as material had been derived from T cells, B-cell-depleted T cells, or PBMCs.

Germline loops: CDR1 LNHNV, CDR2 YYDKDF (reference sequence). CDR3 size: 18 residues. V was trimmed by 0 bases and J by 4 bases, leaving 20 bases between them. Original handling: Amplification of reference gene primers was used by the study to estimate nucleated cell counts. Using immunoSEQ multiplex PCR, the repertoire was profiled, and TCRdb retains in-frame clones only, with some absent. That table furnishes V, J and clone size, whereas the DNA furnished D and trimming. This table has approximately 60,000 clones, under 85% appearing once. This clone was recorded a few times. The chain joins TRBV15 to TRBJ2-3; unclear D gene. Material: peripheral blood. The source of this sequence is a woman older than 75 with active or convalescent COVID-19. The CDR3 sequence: CATSRESGSTPGSDTQYF. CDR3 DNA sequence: TGTGCCACCAGCAGAGAATCCGGCAGCACCCCAGGTTCAGATACGCAGTATTTT. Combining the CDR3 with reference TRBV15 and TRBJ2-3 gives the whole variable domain DAMVIQNPRYQVTQFGKPVTLSCSQTLNHNVMYWYQQKSSQAPKLLFHYYDKDFNNEADTPDNFQSRRPNTSFCFLDIRSPGLGDTAMYLCATSRESGSTPGSDTQYFGPGTRLTVL.